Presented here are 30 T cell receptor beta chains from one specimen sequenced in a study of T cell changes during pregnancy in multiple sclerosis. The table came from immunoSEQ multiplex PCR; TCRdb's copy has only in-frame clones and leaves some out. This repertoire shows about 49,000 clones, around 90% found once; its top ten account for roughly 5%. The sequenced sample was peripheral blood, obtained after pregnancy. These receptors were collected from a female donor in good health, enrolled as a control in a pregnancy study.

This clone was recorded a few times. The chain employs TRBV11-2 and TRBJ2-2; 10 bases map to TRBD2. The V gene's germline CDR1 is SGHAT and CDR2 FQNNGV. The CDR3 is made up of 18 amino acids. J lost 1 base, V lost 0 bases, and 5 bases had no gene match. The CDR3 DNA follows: TGTGCCAGCAGCTTAGATCGAGTAGCGGGAGGGAACACCGGGGAGCTGTTTTTT. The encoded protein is CASSLDRVAGGNTGELFF. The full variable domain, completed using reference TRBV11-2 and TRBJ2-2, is EAGVAQSPRYKIIEKRQSVAFWCNPISGHATLYWYQQILGQGPKLLIQFQNNGVVDDSQLPKDRFSAERLKGVDSTLKIQPAKLEDSAVYLCASSLDRVAGGNTGELFFGEGSRLTVL.

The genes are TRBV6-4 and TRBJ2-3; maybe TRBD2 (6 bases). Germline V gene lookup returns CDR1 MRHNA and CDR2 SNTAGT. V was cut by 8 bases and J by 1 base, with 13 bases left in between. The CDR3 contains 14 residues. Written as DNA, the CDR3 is TGTGCCAGCTCCGGTGGGGAGGGCACAGATACGCAGTATTTT. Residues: CASSGGEGTDTQYF.

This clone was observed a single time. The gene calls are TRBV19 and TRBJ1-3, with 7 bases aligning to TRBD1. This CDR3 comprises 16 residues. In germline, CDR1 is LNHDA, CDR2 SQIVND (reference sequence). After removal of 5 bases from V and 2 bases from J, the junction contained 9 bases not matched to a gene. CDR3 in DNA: TGTGCCAGTAGTGATACAAGGGGGCATGCTGGAAACACCATATATTTT. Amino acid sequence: CASSDTRGHAGNTIYF.

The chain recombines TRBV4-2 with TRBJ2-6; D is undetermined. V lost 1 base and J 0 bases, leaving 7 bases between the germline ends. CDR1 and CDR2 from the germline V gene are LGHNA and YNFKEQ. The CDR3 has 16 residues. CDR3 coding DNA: TGTGCCAGCAGCCAAGTCCCAAACTCTGGGGCCAACGTCCTGACTTTC. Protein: CASSQVPNSGANVLTF.

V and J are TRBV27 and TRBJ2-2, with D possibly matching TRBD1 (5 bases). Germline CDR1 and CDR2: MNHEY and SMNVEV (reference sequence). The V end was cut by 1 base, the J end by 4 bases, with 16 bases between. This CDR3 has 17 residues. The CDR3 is CASSLFHRPPGTGELFF. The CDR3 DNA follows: TGTGCCAGCAGTTTATTTCACAGGCCTCCGGGCACCGGGGAGCTGTTTTTT.

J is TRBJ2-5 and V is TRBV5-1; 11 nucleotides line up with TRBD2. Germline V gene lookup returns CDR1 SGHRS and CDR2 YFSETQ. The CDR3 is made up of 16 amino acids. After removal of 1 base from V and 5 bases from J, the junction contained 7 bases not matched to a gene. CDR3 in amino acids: CASSLWLAGGEETQYF. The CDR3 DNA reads TGCGCCAGCAGCTTGTGGCTAGCGGGGGGAGAGGAGACCCAGTACTTC.

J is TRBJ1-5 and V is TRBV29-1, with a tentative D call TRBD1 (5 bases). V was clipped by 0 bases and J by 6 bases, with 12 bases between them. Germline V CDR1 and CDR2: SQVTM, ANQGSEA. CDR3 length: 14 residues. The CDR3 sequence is CSVEDRGGGQPQHF. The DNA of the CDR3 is TGCAGCGTTGAAGATCGGGGGGGTGGTCAGCCCCAGCATTTT.

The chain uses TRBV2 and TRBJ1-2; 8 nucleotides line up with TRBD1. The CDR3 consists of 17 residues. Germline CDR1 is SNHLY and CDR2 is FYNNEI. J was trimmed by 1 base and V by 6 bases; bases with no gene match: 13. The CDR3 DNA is TGTGCCAGCAGATTTACCGGAGGACAGGGCGGTAACTATGGCTACACCTTC. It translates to CASRFTGGQGGNYGYTF.

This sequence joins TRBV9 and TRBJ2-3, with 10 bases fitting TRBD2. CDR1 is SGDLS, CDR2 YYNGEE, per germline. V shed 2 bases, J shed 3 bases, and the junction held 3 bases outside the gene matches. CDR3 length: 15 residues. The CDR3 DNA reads TGTGCCAGCAGCGTCCGTAGCGGGGGGACAGATACGCAGTATTTT. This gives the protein CASSVRSGGTDTQYF.

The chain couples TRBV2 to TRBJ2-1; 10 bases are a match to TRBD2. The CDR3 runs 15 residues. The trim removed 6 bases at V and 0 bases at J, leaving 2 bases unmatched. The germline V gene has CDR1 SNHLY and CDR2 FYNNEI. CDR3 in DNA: TGTGCCAGCAGAATAGCGGGGGGCTCCTACAATGAGCAGTTCTTC. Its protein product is CASRIAGGSYNEQFF. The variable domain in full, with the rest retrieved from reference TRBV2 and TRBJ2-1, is EPEVTQTPSHQVTQMGQEVILRCVPISNHLYFYWYRQILGQKVEFLVSFYNNEISEKSEIFDDQFSVERPDGSNFTLKIRSTKLEDSAMYFCASRIAGGSYNEQFFGPGTRLTVL.

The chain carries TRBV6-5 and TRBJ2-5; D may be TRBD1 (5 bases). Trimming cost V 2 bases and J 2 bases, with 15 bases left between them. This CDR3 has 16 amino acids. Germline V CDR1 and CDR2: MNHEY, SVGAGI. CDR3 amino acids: CASSYPVFGAQETQYF. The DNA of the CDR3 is TGTGCCAGCAGTTACCCTGTTTTTGGGGCTCAAGAGACCCAGTACTTC.

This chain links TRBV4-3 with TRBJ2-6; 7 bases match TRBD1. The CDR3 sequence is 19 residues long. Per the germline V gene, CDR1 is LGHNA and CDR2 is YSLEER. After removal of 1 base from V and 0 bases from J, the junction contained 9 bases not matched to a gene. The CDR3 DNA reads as TGCGCCAGCAGCCAAGCCCACACAGGGGTCCCCTCTGGGGCCAACGTCCTGACTTTC. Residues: CASSQAHTGVPSGANVLTF.

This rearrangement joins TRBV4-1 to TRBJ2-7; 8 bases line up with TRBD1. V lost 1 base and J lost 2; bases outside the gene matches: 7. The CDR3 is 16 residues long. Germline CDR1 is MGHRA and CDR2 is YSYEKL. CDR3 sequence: CASSQAVGTGAYEQYF. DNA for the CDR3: TGCGCCAGCAGCCAAGCCGTCGGGACAGGTGCCTACGAGCAGTACTTC.

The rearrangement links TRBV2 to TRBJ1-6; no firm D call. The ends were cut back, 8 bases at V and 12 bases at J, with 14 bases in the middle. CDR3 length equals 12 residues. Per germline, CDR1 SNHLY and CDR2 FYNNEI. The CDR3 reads CASGVGKGPLHF. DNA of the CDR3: TGTGCCAGCGGAGTCGGGAAAGGACCCCTCCACTTT.

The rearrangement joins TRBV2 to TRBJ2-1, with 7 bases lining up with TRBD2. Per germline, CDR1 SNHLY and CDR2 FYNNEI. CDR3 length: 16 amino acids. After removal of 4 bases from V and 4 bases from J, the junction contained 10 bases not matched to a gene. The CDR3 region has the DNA TGTGCCAGCAGTGGGTTTTCTAGCGGTAGATACAATGAGCAGTTCTTC. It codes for CASSGFSSGRYNEQFF.

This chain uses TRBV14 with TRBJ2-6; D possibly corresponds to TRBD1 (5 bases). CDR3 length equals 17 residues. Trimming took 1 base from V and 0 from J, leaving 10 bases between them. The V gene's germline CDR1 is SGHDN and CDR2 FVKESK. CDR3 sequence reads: CASSQVGPVSGANVLTF. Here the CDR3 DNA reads TGTGCCAGCAGCCAAGTGGGGCCAGTCTCTGGGGCCAACGTCCTGACTTTC.

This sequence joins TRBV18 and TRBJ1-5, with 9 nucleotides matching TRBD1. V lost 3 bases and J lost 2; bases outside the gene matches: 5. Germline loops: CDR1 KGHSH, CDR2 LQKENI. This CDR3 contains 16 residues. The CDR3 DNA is TGTGCCAGCTCACCTACAGGGGGCTTTGGCAATCAGCCCCAGCATTTT. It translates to CASSPTGGFGNQPQHF.

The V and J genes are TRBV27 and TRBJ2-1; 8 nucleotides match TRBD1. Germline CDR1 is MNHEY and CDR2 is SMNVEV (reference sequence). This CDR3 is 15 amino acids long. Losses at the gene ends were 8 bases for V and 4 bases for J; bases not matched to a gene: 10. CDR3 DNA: TGTGCCAGCGCGATTAGACAGGGGCGATACAATGAGCAGTTCTTC. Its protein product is CASAIRQGRYNEQFF.

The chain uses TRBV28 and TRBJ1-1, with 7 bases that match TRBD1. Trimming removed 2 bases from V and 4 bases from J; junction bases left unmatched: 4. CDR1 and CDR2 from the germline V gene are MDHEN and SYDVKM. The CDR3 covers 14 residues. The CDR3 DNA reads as TGTGCCAGCAGTTTACCAACAGGGGTCACTGAAGCTTTCTTT. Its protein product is CASSLPTGVTEAFF.

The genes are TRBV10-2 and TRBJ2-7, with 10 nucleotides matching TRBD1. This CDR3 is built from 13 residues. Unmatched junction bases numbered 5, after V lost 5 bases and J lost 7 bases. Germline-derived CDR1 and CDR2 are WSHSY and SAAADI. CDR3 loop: CASSRQGAREQYF. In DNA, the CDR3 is TGCGCCAGCAGTCGACAGGGGGCAAGGGAGCAGTACTTC.

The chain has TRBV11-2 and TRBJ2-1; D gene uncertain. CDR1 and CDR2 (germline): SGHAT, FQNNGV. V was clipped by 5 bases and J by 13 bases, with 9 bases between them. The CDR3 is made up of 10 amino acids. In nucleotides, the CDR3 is TGTGCCAGCAGCCTGCTCACACAGTTCTTC. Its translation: CASSLLTQFF.

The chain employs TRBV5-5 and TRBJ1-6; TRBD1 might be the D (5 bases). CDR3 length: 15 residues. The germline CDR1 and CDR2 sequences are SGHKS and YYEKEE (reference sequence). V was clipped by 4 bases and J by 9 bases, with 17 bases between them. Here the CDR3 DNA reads TGTGCCAGCAGCCTTCGGACGGTCCAGGGTTCACCCCTCCACTTT. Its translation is CASSLRTVQGSPLHF. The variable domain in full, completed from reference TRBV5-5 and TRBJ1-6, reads DAGVTQSPTHLIKTRGQQVTLRCSPISGHKSVSWYQQVLGQGPQFIFQYYEKEERGRGNFPDRFSARQFPNYSSELNVNALLLGDSALYLCASSLRTVQGSPLHFGNGTRLTVT.

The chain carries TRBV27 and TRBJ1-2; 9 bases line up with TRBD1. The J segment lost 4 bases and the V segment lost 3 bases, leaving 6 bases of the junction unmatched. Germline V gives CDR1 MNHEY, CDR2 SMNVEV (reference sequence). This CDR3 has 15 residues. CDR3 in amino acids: CASSFSGQGGYGYTF. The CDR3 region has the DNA TGTGCCAGCAGTTTTTCGGGACAGGGCGGCTATGGCTACACCTTC.

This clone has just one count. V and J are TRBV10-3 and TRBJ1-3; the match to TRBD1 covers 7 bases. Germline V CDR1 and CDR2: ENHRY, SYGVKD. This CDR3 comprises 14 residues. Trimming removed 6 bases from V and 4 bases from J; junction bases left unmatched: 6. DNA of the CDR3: TGTGCCATCAGGGGGGACAGTGGGGGAAACACCATATATTTT. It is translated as CAIRGDSGGNTIYF.

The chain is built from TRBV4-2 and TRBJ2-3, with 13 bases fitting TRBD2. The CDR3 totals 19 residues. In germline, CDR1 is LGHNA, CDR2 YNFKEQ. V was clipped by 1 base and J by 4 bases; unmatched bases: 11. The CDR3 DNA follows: TGTGCCAGCAGCCAAGGTCACGTAACTAGCGGGAGGGTCGCAGATACGCAGTATTTT. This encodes CASSQGHVTSGRVADTQYF.

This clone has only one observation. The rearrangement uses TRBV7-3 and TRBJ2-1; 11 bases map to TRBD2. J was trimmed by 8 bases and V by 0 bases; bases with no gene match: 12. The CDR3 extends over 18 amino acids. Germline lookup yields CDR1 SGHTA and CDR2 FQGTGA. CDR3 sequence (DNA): TGTGCCAGCAGCTTAACGGGCAAACTAGCGGGGGTACTTGATGAGCAGTTCTTC. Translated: CASSLTGKLAGVLDEQFF.

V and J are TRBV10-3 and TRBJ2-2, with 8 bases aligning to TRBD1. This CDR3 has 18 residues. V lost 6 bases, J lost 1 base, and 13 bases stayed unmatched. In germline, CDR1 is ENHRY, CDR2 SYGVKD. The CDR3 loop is CAISGDQLTGVNTGELFF. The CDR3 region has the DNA TGTGCCATCAGCGGGGACCAGCTGACAGGGGTGAACACCGGGGAGCTGTTTTTT.

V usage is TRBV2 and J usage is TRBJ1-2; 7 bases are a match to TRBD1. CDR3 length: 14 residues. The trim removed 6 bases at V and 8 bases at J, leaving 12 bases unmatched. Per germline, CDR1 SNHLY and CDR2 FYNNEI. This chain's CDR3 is CASRLTGEMSGYTF. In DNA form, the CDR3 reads TGTGCCAGCAGGCTAACAGGGGAGATGAGCGGCTACACCTTC. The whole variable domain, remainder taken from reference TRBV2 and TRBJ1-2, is EPEVTQTPSHQVTQMGQEVILRCVPISNHLYFYWYRQILGQKVEFLVSFYNNEISEKSEIFDDQFSVERPDGSNFTLKIRSTKLEDSAMYFCASRLTGEMSGYTFGSGTRLTVV.

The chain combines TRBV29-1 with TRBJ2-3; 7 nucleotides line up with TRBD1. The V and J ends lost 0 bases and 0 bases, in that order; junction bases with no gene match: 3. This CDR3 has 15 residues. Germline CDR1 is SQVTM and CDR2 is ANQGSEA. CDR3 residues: CSVEEGTASTDTQYF. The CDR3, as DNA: TGCAGCGTTGAAGAAGGGACAGCAAGCACAGATACGCAGTATTTT.

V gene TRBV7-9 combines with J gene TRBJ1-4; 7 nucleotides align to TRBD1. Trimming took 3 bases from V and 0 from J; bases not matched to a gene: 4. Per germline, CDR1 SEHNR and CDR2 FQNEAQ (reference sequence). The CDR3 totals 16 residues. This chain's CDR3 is CASSFHGTATNEKLFF. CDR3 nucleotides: TGTGCCAGCAGCTTCCACGGGACAGCAACTAATGAAAAACTGTTTTTT.